This note documents a single T cell receptor beta chain sequence. These data belong to a study of T cell responses to AZD1222 COVID-19 vaccine. The CDR3 sequence is 15 residues long. Repertoires were generated with immunoSEQ multiplex PCR, while TCRdb's copy carries only in-frame clones and drops some. The sample has around 140,000 clones; approximately 91% are singletons. The sequenced sample was peripheral blood, obtained on day 0 of AZD1222 vaccination. This receptor was identified in an adult in good health. The chain employs TRBV21-1 and TRBJ1-6; the D call of TRBD1 is as the table states it, not checked on the DNA. TRBV21-1 has pseudogene status. CDR3 loop: CASSPRTGEGSPLHF. DNA of the CDR3: TGTGCCAGCAGTCCTCGGACAGGGGAAGGATCACCCCTCCACTTT.